The 25 T cell receptor beta chains below all came from one sample that was sequenced in a study of human T cells and chemical hapten exposure. TCRdb reprocessed the RACE reads with MiXCR, giving one entry per CDR3 protein. The sample holds about 190,000 distinct CDR3 sequences, about 25% seen once. Described time point: patch test 3, about 24 weeks after DPC sensitization. The sample's treatment: therapeutic diphenylcyclopropenone sensitization with weekly scalp DPC. Sequencing used whole blood, obtained in connection with sensitization to the hapten diphenylcyclopropenone (DPC). The receptor source for this set is a woman aged 35 to 49 with alopecia areata. Some clones in this sample may be carry-over from other donors' samples.

In this sample, this clonotype turned up a few times. The V gene is TRBV6-5, the J gene TRBJ2-7; 10 nucleotides agree with TRBD2. The length of the CDR3 is 16 residues. Trimming cost V 0 bases and J 3 bases; bases outside gene matches: 5. In germline, CDR1 is MNHEY, CDR2 SVGAGI. Here the CDR3 reads CASSYSWSGGDYEQYF. For the CDR3, the DNA is TGTGCCAGCAGTTACTCGTGGAGCGGGGGGGACTACGAGCAGTACTTC.

This clonotype appeared a few times. The genes are TRBV20-1 and TRBJ2-1; 13 nucleotides match TRBD2. The J segment lost 8 bases and the V segment lost 0 bases, leaving 13 bases of the junction unmatched. Germline V gene lookup returns CDR1 DFQATT and CDR2 SNEGSKA (reference sequence). The CDR3 contains 18 residues. This chain's CDR3 is CSARDPSRGTSGIDEQFF. In nucleotides, the CDR3 is TGCAGTGCTAGAGATCCCAGTAGAGGGACTAGCGGGATTGATGAGCAGTTCTTC.

The chain carries TRBV20-1 and TRBJ1-2, with TRBD1 as a possible D gene (6 bases). Trimming shortened V by 3 bases and J by 8 bases, and 16 bases separated the two germline ends. The length of the CDR3 is 13 residues. Germline CDR1 and CDR2: DFQATT and SNEGSKA (reference sequence). The CDR3, as DNA: TGCAGTGCTAGCCTTTTGCAGGGGCGCGGCTACACCTTC. This translates into CSASLLQGRGYTF.

V and J are TRBV20-1 and TRBJ1-1; no reliable D call. Trimming cost V 0 bases and J 6 bases, with 8 bases left between them. Germline-derived CDR1 and CDR2 are DFQATT and SNEGSKA (reference sequence). CDR3 length: 12 amino acids. The chain's CDR3 is CSARESGAEAFF. In nucleotides, the CDR3 is TGCAGTGCTAGAGAGTCCGGGGCTGAAGCTTTCTTT.

The genes are TRBV30 and TRBJ2-3; 8 bases are a match to TRBD2. This CDR3 has 15 residues. The V gene's germline CDR1 is GTSNPN and CDR2 SVGIG (reference sequence). V lost 8 bases to trimming and J lost 3 bases; unmatched junction nucleotides: 13. The CDR3 spells CARTGGGRSTDTQYF. The CDR3 DNA reads TGTGCCCGTACTGGTGGCGGGAGGAGTACAGATACGCAGTATTTT.

This chain uses TRBV7-2 with TRBJ2-3, with D hard to call. The CDR3 contains 13 residues. V was shortened by 4 bases and J by 5 bases, with 10 bases between the two germline ends. The germline V gene has CDR1 SGHTA and CDR2 FQGNSA. The CDR3 DNA sequence: TGTGCCAGCAGCTCACTATTGGGAGATACGCAGTATTTT. It is translated as CASSSLLGDTQYF.

This clonotype came up many times. The rearrangement joins TRBV3-1 to TRBJ1-1, with D perhaps matching TRBD1 (6 bases). V lost 4 bases, J lost 11 bases, and 17 bases lay in between. This CDR3 has 13 amino acids. CDR1 LGHDT and CDR2 YNNKEL come from the germline V gene (reference sequence). This chain's CDR3 is CASSPTGWQSAFF. The CDR3 DNA follows: TGTGCCAGCAGCCCCACAGGGTGGCAAAGTGCTTTCTTT.

The rearrangement uses TRBV6-2 or TRBV6-3 and TRBJ2-7; D is ambiguous. The V and J ends lost 2 bases and 2 bases respectively, with 7 bases between them. CDR1 and CDR2 (germline): MNHEY, SVGEGT. The CDR3 runs to 13 residues. CDR3 DNA sequence: TGTGCCAGCAGTTACGTGGTGACCTACGAGCAGTACTTC. It is translated as CASSYVVTYEQYF.

This clonotype was seen only a few times. This CDR3 reads CASSLQRTYSNQPQHF. DNA of the CDR3: TGTGCCAGCAGCTTGCAAAGGACGTATAGCAATCAGCCCCAGCATTTT. This chain uses TRBV5-6 with TRBJ1-5; D gene ambiguous. The germline V gene encodes CDR1 SGHDT and CDR2 YYEEEE. V lost 1 base and J lost 0, with 11 bases in between. CDR3 length equals 16 residues.

This clonotype was seen a few times. V is TRBV7-3 and J is TRBJ2-5, with TRBD1 matching over 7 bases. Germline V gives CDR1 SGHTA, CDR2 FQGTGA. There are 13 residues in the CDR3. V was pared by 5 bases and J by 5 bases, with 5 bases of the junction left unmatched. The CDR3 sequence: CASSIDRAETQYF. In DNA form, the CDR3 reads TGTGCCAGCAGCATCGACAGGGCTGAGACCCAGTACTTC.

In its sample, this clonotype was seen a few times. V and J are TRBV4-2 and TRBJ2-5; no firm D call. Trimming shortened V by 1 base and J by 5 bases, and 14 bases separated the two germline ends. Germline loops: CDR1 LGHNA, CDR2 YNFKEQ. The CDR3 totals 15 residues. The chain's CDR3 is CASSQVQGQTETQYF. DNA for the CDR3: TGTGCCAGCAGCCAAGTACAAGGGCAGACGGAGACCCAGTACTTC.

This clonotype was observed a handful of times. J is TRBJ1-1 and V is TRBV7-9; D ambiguous. The germline V gene encodes CDR1 SEHNR and CDR2 FQNEAQ (reference sequence). The V end lost 8 bases, the J end lost 4 bases, and 14 bases lay between the germline ends. The CDR3 runs to 13 residues. CDR3 nucleotides: TGTGCCAGCGGACCCGGGAGAGGCACTGAAGCTTTCTTT. Protein: CASGPGRGTEAFF.

The rearrangement joins TRBV3-1 to TRBJ1-5; D is unresolved. Per the germline V gene, CDR1 is LGHDT and CDR2 is YNNKEL (reference sequence). V shed 6 bases and J shed 0 bases, with 6 bases lying between them. The CDR3 length is 13 residues. CDR3 sequence (DNA): TGTGCCAGCAGTCAAAATAGCAATCAGCCCCAGCATTTT. This encodes CASSQNSNQPQHF.

The chain is built from TRBV28 and TRBJ2-3; a weak D match, TRBD2 (6 bases). CDR1 is MDHEN and CDR2 is SYDVKM in the germline V gene. V was shortened by 3 bases and J by 6 bases, with 13 bases between the two germline ends. This CDR3 region has 14 residues. The CDR3 sequence: CASSLGTFRDTQYF. DNA for the CDR3: TGTGCCAGCAGTTTGGGGACTTTTCGGGATACGCAGTATTTT.

The table lists this clonotype with a few counts. CDR3 coding DNA: TGTGCCAGCAGCTTTACGGACTCTGGAAACACCATATATTTT. Its translation: CASSFTDSGNTIYF. The V call is TRBV5-5, the J call TRBJ1-3; D is unresolved. V was pared by 2 bases and J by 0 bases, with 6 bases between. CDR1 SGHKS and CDR2 YYEKEE come from the germline V gene (reference sequence). The CDR3 spans 14 residues.

The J gene is TRBJ1-2, the V gene TRBV29-1; 8 bases agree with TRBD1. Trimming cost V 6 bases and J 8 bases; bases outside gene matches: 14. This CDR3 has 14 residues. Germline CDR1 is SQVTM and CDR2 is ANQGSEA. The CDR3 DNA reads TGCAGCGTAGACGGACAGGGAAAAGGCTTCGGCTACACCTTC. Amino acid sequence: CSVDGQGKGFGYTF.

The DNA for the CDR3 is TGTGCCAGCAGCCCCCGACAGGGGGCCTACGAGCAGTACTTC. Protein: CASSPRQGAYEQYF. The chain employs TRBV7-2 and TRBJ2-7; 9 bases align to TRBD1. The V gene end was trimmed by 5 bases and the J gene end by 2 bases; junction bases not matched to a gene: 4. Germline-derived CDR1 and CDR2 are SGHTA and FQGNSA. This CDR3 contains 14 residues.

This chain connects TRBV28 to TRBJ2-3; 12 nucleotides match TRBD2. V gave up 5 bases and J gave up 6 bases; unmatched junction bases: 6. CDR3 length: 15 amino acids. Germline values: CDR1 MDHEN, CDR2 SYDVKM. The CDR3 sequence is CASSQLAGGADTQYF. The CDR3 region has the DNA TGTGCCAGCAGTCAACTAGCGGGAGGCGCGGATACGCAGTATTTT.

This clonotype turned up a few times. The CDR3 nucleotides are TGTGCCAGCAGCTTTAGCGGGAGCCCCACAGATACGCAGTATTTT. Residues: CASSFSGSPTDTQYF. The genes are TRBV7-2 and TRBJ2-3, with 9 nucleotides matching TRBD2. Germline CDR1 and CDR2: SGHTA and FQGNSA. The trim removed 3 bases at V and 2 bases at J, leaving 3 bases unmatched. The CDR3 has 15 residues.

This clonotype was counted a single time. The chain employs TRBV4-2 and TRBJ2-7, with TRBD2 matching over 9 bases. Germline trimming cut 2 bases from V and 4 bases from J; bases unmatched to any gene: 9. Germline V gene data show CDR1 as LGHNA and CDR2 as YNFKEQ. This CDR3 contains 16 residues. CDR3 sequence reads: CASSQSSGIVKYEQYF. The CDR3, as DNA: TGTGCCAGCAGCCAATCTAGCGGGATTGTTAAGTACGAGCAGTACTTC.

The chain couples TRBV6-5 to TRBJ1-1; no clear D. This CDR3 is built from 13 residues. V was cut by 6 bases and J by 7 bases, with 15 bases left in between. CDR1 and CDR2 from the germline V gene are MNHEY and SVGAGI. CDR3 residues: CASSRSSRGEAFF. The CDR3, as DNA: TGTGCCAGCAGCCGAAGCTCTCGTGGTGAAGCTTTCTTT.

With respect to this clonotype: No DNA is shown, since the ends of the CDR3 on it are uncertain; the CDR3 is the one TCRdb lists. The gene calls are TRBV21-1 and TRBJ2-1; whether TRBD2, the table's D call, matches the DNA was not checked. TRBV21-1 is tagged as a pseudogene. The CDR3 adds up to 17 amino acids, both ends counted. CDR3 sequence: CATLHYVASGSQNEQFF.

The chain has TRBV7-2 and TRBJ2-1; 7 bases map to TRBD2. CDR3 length: 15 amino acids. Germline V gene data show CDR1 as SGHTA and CDR2 as FQGNSA. The trim removed 2 bases at V and 3 bases at J, leaving 4 bases unmatched. The CDR3 DNA is TGTGCCAGCAGCTTATTCGCGGGGGACTACAATGAGCAGTTCTTC. Its translation is CASSLFAGDYNEQFF. Together with reference TRBV7-2 and TRBJ2-1, the CDR3 gives the full variable domain: GAGVSQSPSNKVTEKGKDVELRCDPISGHTALYWYRQSLGQGLEFLIYFQGNSAPDKSGLPSDRFSAERTGGSVSTLTIQRTQQEDSAVYLCASSLFAGDYNEQFFGPGTRLTVL.

This rearrangement joins TRBV5-6 to TRBJ1-6; TRBD1 matches 12 bases. Germline-derived CDR1 and CDR2 are SGHDT and YYEEEE. The CDR3 consists of 20 residues. J was trimmed by 7 bases and V by 0 bases; bases with no gene match: 14. The CDR3 region is CASSLAPGTGGFVLNSPLHF. CDR3 nucleotides: TGTGCCAGCAGCTTGGCCCCCGGGACAGGGGGCTTTGTCCTGAATTCACCCCTCCACTTT.

The chain employs TRBV6-2 or TRBV6-3 and TRBJ1-5; the match to TRBD1 covers 11 bases. The CDR3 runs to 16 residues. Germline V lookup: CDR1 MNHEY, CDR2 SVGEGT. V dropped 6 bases and J dropped 5; count of bases not matched to a gene: 9. CDR3 in amino acids: CASRPTGTGGDQPQHF. The CDR3 region has the DNA TGTGCCAGCAGACCCACCGGGACAGGGGGAGATCAGCCCCAGCATTTT.